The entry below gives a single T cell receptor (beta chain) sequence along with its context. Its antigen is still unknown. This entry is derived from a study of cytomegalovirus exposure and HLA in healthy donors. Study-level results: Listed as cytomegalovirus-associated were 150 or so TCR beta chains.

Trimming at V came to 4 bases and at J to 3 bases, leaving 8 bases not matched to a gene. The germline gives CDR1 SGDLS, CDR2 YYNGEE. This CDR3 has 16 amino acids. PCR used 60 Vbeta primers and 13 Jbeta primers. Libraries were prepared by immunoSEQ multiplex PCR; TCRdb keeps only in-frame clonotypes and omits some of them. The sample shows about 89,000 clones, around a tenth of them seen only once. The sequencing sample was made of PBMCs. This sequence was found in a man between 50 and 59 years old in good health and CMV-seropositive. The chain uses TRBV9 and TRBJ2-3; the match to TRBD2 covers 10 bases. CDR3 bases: TGTGCCAGCAGCACTCCGGGACTAGCGAAGACAGATACGCAGTATTTT. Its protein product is CASSTPGLAKTDTQYF.